This T cell receptor (beta chain) stems from a study of cytomegalovirus exposure and HLA in healthy donors. The study's findings and limits: Accurate prediction of most subjects' HLA-A and HLA-B alleles from TCR beta sequences was reported.

A remark on this clone: Its antigen is as yet unknown.

Sampled while nominally healthy, donors likely had unrecorded immune exposures. The PCR used 60 Vbeta and 13 Jbeta primers. Libraries were prepared by immunoSEQ multiplex PCR; TCRdb keeps only in-frame clonotypes and omits some of them. Of about 150,000 clones in the sample, roughly 78% are singletons; the top ten hold approximately 3.1%. The material sequenced was PBMCs. This TCR was sampled from a woman aged 40 to 50 in good health and CMV-seronegative.

The CDR3: CASSVRDNSPLHF. Written as DNA, the CDR3 is TGTGCCAGCAGTGTGCGCGATAATTCACCCCTCCACTTT. The gene calls are TRBV2 and TRBJ1-6; D ambiguous. The ends were cut back, 4 bases at V and 5 bases at J, with 6 bases in the middle. CDR1 and CDR2 (germline): SNHLY, FYNNEI. The length of the CDR3 is 13 residues.